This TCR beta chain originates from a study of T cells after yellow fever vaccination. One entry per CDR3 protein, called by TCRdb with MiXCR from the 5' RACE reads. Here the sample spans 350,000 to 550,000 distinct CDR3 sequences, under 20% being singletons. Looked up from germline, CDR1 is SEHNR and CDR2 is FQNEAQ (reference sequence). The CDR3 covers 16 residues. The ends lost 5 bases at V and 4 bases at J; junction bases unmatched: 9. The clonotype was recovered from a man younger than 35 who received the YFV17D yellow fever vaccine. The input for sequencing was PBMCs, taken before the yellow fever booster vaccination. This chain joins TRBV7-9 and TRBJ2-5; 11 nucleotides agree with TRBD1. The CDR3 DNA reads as TGTGCCAGCAGCCCGGGGACAGGGGGATTTCCAGAGACCCAGTACTTC. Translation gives CASSPGTGGFPETQYF.